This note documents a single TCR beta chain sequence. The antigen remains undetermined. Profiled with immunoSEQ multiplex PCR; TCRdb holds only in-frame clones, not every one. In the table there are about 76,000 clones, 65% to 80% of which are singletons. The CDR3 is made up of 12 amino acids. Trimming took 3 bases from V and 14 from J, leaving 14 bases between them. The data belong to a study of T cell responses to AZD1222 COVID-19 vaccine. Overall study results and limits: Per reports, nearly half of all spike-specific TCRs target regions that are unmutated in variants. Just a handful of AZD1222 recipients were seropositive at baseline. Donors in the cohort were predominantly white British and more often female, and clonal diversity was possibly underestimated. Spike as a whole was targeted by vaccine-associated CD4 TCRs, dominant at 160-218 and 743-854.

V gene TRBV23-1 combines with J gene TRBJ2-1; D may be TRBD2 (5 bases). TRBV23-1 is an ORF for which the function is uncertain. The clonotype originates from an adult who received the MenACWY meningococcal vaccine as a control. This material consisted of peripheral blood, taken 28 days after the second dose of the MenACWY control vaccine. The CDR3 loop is CASSHDPTGEFF. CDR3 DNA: TGCGCCAGCAGTCACGACCCGACCGGGGAGTTCTTC.